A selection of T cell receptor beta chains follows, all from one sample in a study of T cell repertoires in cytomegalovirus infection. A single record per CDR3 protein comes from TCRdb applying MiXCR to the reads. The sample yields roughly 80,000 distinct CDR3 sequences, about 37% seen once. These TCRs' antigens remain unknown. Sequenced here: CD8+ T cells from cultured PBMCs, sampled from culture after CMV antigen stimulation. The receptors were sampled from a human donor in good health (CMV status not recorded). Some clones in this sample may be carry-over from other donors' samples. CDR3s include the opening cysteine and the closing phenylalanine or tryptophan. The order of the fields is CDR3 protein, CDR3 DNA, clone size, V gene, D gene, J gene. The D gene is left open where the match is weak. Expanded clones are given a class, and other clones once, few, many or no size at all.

CDR3: CASSFVGRLEQFF
DNA: TGTGCCAGCAGCTTTGTAGGGCGCCTTGAGCAGTTCTTC
size: -
V: TRBV7-9
D: -
J: TRBJ2-1

CDR3: CASSHFGTGSSYEQYF
DNA: TGTGCCAGCAGCCATTTCGGGACAGGGAGCTCCTACGAGCAGTACTTC
size: few
V: TRBV14
D: TRBD1
J: TRBJ2-7

CDR3: CASSQTSGGDTQYF
DNA: TGTGCCAGCAGTCAGACTAGCGGGGGAGATACGCAGTATTTT
size: few
V: TRBV27
D: TRBD2
J: TRBJ2-3

CDR3: CASSHNRADTEAFF
DNA: TGCGCCAGCAGCCACAACCGGGCAGACACTGAAGCTTTCTTT
size: few
V: TRBV4-1
D: -
J: TRBJ1-1

CDR3: CASSLRTSEAFF
DNA: TGTGCCAGCAGCCTTCGGACTTCTGAAGCTTTCTTT
size: -
V: TRBV13
D: -
J: TRBJ1-1

CDR3: CASSQRAGGLFNEQFF
DNA: TGTGCCAGCAGCCAAAGGGCGGGGGGCCTTTTCAATGAGCAGTTCTTC
size: few
V: TRBV2
D: TRBD2
J: TRBJ2-1

CDR3: CASSLAGTETQYF
DNA: TGTGCCAGCAGTCTAGCGGGGACGGAGACCCAGTACTTC
size: -
V: TRBV6-5
D: TRBD2
J: TRBJ2-5

CDR3: CASSSGGIQETQYF
DNA: TGTGCCAGCAGCTCCGGGGGGATTCAAGAGACCCAGTACTTC
size: few
V: TRBV7-6
D: TRBD2
J: TRBJ2-5

CDR3: CASSLRLGGPLEQYF
DNA: TGTGCCAGCAGTTTACGATTAGGGGGCCCTCTCGAGCAGTACTTC
size: few
V: TRBV27
D: TRBD1
J: TRBJ2-7

CDR3: CASSLAGTSSNEQFF
DNA: TGTGCCAGCAGCCTCGCCGGGACCAGTAGCAATGAGCAGTTCTTC
size: few
V: TRBV7-3
D: -
J: TRBJ2-1

CDR3: CASSEGGGATYEQYF
DNA: TGTGCCAGCAGCGAGGGCGGGGGGGCAACCTACGAGCAGTACTTC
size: -
V: TRBV7-2
D: TRBD2
J: TRBJ2-7

CDR3: CASSLDYGRDRGGVF
DNA: TGTGCCAGCAGCTTAGACTATGGTAGGGACAGGGGCGGCGTCTTC
size: -
V: TRBV11-2
D: TRBD1
J: TRBJ2-1

CDR3: CASSPRDRGIFEGYTF
DNA: TGCGCCAGCAGCCCCCGGGACAGGGGAATATTTGAGGGCTACACCTTC
size: few
V: TRBV4-1
D: TRBD1
J: TRBJ1-2

CDR3: CASSRLTNTEAFF
DNA: TGTGCCAGCAGCAGGTTAACGAACACTGAAGCTTTCTTT
size: -
V: TRBV7-8
D: -
J: TRBJ1-1

CDR3: CASSLGNQIYTEAFF
DNA: TGTGCCAGCAGTTTAGGAAACCAGATATACACTGAAGCTTTCTTT
size: few
V: TRBV12-3/TRBV12-4
D: -
J: TRBJ1-1

CDR3: CASSATGGPHEQYF
DNA: TGTGCCAGCAGCGCGACAGGGGGTCCCCACGAGCAGTACTTC
size: -
V: TRBV7-8
D: TRBD1
J: TRBJ2-7

CDR3: CASSSDTRFGNQPQHF
DNA: TGTGCCAGCAGCTCGGACACACGTTTTGGCAATCAGCCCCAGCATTTT
size: many
V: TRBV7-2
D: -
J: TRBJ1-5

CDR3: CASSYSPGQGRYSNQPQHF
DNA: TGTGCCAGCAGTTACTCGCCGGGACAGGGGCGATATAGCAATCAGCCCCAGCATTTT
size: -
V: TRBV6-2/TRBV6-3
D: TRBD1
J: TRBJ1-5

CDR3: CASRGTKGPFNGYTF
DNA: TGTGCCAGCAGAGGTACAAAAGGGCCCTTCAATGGCTACACCTTC
size: -
V: TRBV27
D: -
J: TRBJ1-2

CDR3: CASSQDLGDGYTF
DNA: TGCGCCAGCAGCCAAGATTTAGGGGATGGCTACACCTTC
size: -
V: TRBV4-1
D: -
J: TRBJ1-2

CDR3: CSASSGLENEQYF
DNA: TGCAGTGCCAGTTCGGGTTTGGAGAACGAGCAGTACTTC
size: few
V: TRBV20-1
D: -
J: TRBJ2-7

CDR3: CASSLSPPGQDNWDEQFF
DNA: TGTGCCAGCAGTTTATCCCCCCCGGGACAGGATAATTGGGATGAGCAGTTCTTC
size: -
V: TRBV27
D: TRBD1
J: TRBJ2-1

CDR3: CASSSSGGGTPYYEQYF
DNA: TGTGCCAGCAGTTCCTCCGGTGGAGGGACACCCTACTACGAGCAGTACTTC
size: -
V: TRBV6-2/TRBV6-3
D: -
J: TRBJ2-7

CDR3: CASSLAPGVPSPLHF
DNA: TGTGCCAGCAGCTTAGCGCCGGGGGTCCCCTCACCCCTCCACTTT
size: -
V: TRBV7-9
D: -
J: TRBJ1-6

CDR3: CASSIRNQGAKNIQYF
DNA: TGTGCCAGTAGTATTAGGAACCAGGGGGCCAAAAACATTCAGTACTTC
size: -
V: TRBV19
D: -
J: TRBJ2-4

CDR3: CASRFSGTGYNEQFF
DNA: TGTGCCAGCAGGTTCTCAGGGACAGGTTACAATGAGCAGTTCTTC
size: -
V: TRBV6-2/TRBV6-3
D: TRBD1
J: TRBJ2-1

CDR3: CAHRDRAYTEAFF
DNA: TGTGCACACCGGGACAGAGCTTACACTGAAGCTTTCTTT
size: -
V: TRBV12-5
D: TRBD1
J: TRBJ1-1

CDR3: CASSLALTGRNQPQHF
DNA: TGTGCCAGCAGCTTAGCTTTGACAGGGCGCAATCAGCCCCAGCATTTT
size: few
V: TRBV7-2
D: TRBD1
J: TRBJ1-5

CDR3: CASSFRDKSSYNSPLHF
DNA: TGTGCCAGCAGCTTCAGGGATAAGAGCTCCTATAATTCACCCCTCCACTTT
size: few
V: TRBV11-1
D: -
J: TRBJ1-6